This T cell receptor beta chain is drawn from a study of blood T cells in healthy people across ages. Germline V gene data show CDR1 as KGHSH and CDR2 as LQKENI. J gave up 5 bases and V 5 bases, and 5 bases lay outside the gene matches. The CDR3 totals 13 residues. A J-beta primer mix and a sample-barcoded 5' primer were used in a second PCR of about 7 to 12 cycles. TCRdb re-called the 5' RACE reads through MiXCR, storing one row per CDR3 protein. The sample holds 700,000 to 900,000 distinct CDR3 sequences, about 26% seen once. Comments on this clonotype: Its antigen is still unknown.

Study-wide findings and caveats: Diversity of TCR beta per million T cells declined in a roughly linear way with age.

This same sample was also taken into another study, of T cells of mothers and their children.

This receptor was identified in a boy younger than 18 in good health. The sample taken for sequencing was blood. The chain has TRBV18 and TRBJ2-5; 7 bases line up with TRBD1. CDR3 sequence reads: CASSTTGSETQYF. In DNA form, the CDR3 reads TGTGCCAGCTCAACGACAGGGAGCGAGACCCAGTACTTC. The variable domain in full, completed from reference TRBV18 and TRBJ2-5, reads NAGVMQNPRHLVRRRGQEARLRCSPMKGHSHVYWYRQLPEEGLKFMVYLQKENIIDESGMPKERFSAEFPKEGPSILRIQQVVRGDSAAYFCASSTTGSETQYFGPGTRLLVL.